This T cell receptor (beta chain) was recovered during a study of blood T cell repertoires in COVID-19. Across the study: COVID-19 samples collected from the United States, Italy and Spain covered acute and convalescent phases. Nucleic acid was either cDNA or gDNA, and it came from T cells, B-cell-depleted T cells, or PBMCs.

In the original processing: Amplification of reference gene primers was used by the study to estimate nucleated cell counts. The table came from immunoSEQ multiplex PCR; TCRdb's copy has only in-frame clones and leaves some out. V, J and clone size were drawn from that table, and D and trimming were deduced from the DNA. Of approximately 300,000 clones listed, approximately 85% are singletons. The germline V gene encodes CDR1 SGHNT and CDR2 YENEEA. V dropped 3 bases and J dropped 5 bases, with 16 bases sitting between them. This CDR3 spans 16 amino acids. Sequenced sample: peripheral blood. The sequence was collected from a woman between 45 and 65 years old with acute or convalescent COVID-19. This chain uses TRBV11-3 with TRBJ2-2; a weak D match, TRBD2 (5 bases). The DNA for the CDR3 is TGTGCCAGCAGCTTCCCCCAGCCTGGAGGAACCGGGGAGCTGTTTTTT. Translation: CASSFPQPGGTGELFF.